One and the same sample provided the 9 T cell receptor beta chains below, sequenced in a study of blood T cell repertoires in COVID-19. Sequenced by immunoSEQ multiplex PCR; TCRdb stores in-frame clones only, minus some. Of about 150,000 clones listed, about four fifths are singletons. The specimen sequenced was peripheral blood. All receptors come from a woman aged 55-69 years with acute or convalescent COVID-19.

The chain employs TRBV2 and TRBJ2-1; 8 nucleotides agree with TRBD1. The V gene's germline CDR1 is SNHLY and CDR2 FYNNEI. After removal of 7 bases from V and 7 bases from J, the junction contained 9 bases not matched to a gene. The length of the CDR3 is 14 residues. CDR3 nucleotides: TGTGCCAGCACCTATCTCCAGGGGGCGAATGAGCAGTTCTTC. Protein sequence: CASTYLQGANEQFF.

This chain uses TRBV27 with TRBJ1-5, with D uncertain. Germline CDR1 MNHEY, CDR2 SMNVEV (reference sequence). Trimming removed 1 base from V and 5 bases from J, with 21 bases in between. This CDR3 has 18 amino acids. CDR3 amino acids: CASSLFPPRPDGYQPQHF. DNA for the CDR3: TGTGCCAGCAGTTTATTTCCCCCGAGGCCCGATGGGTATCAGCCCCAGCATTTT.

The J gene is TRBJ2-7, the V gene TRBV30; 9 bases align to TRBD1. Germline CDR1 reads GTSNPN; CDR2 reads SVGIG (reference sequence). The CDR3 totals 13 residues. The V gene end was trimmed by 1 base and the J gene end by 6 bases; junction bases not matched to a gene: 4. The chain's CDR3 is CAWSAGQGREQYV. In nucleotides, the CDR3 is TGTGCCTGGAGTGCCGGACAGGGGCGCGAGCAGTACGTC.

The CDR3 coding sequence is TGCGCCAGCAGCTTGGTAGAGGCAGGGCCTACTGAAGCTTTCTTT. Protein sequence: CASSLVEAGPTEAFF. The rearrangement uses TRBV5-1 and TRBJ1-1, with TRBD1 as a possible D gene (5 bases). CDR3 size: 15 residues. Germline values: CDR1 SGHRS, CDR2 YFSETQ. Trimming left V 0 bases short and J 5 bases short, with 14 bases between.

The chain uses TRBV30 and TRBJ1-1; tentatively, D is TRBD1 (5 bases). The V end lost 2 bases, the J end lost 0 bases, and 10 bases lay between the germline ends. CDR1 is GTSNPN, CDR2 SVGIG, per germline (reference sequence). This CDR3 has 14 amino acids. The CDR3 DNA sequence: TGTGCCTGGAGTCCAGGACACCTGAACACTGAAGCTTTCTTT. Its translation is CAWSPGHLNTEAFF.

The chain employs TRBV5-1 and TRBJ2-2, with 7 bases matching TRBD2. Germline CDR1 is SGHRS and CDR2 is YFSETQ. This CDR3 comprises 15 residues. The ends lost 3 bases at V and 6 bases at J; junction bases unmatched: 8. CDR3 loop: CASSSGLGVAGELFF. In DNA form, the CDR3 reads TGCGCCAGCAGCTCCGGACTAGGGGTGGCCGGGGAGCTGTTTTTT.

This chain uses TRBV19 with TRBJ2-7, with a weak D call TRBD1 (6 bases). This CDR3 region has 13 residues. From germline, CDR1 is LNHDA and CDR2 SQIVND (reference sequence). Trimming cost V 6 bases and J 6 bases, with 15 bases left between them. CDR3 DNA sequence: TGTGCCAGTAGCCGAGGGGGTCGCGCCGAGCAGTACTTC. Protein product: CASSRGGRAEQYF. The complete variable domain, with remaining parts taken from reference TRBV19 and TRBJ2-7, reads DGGITQSPKYLFRKEGQNVTLSCEQNLNHDAMYWYRQDPGQGLRLIYYSQIVNDFQKGDIAEGYSVSREKKESFPLTVTSAQKNPTAFYLCASSRGGRAEQYFGPGTRLTVT.

This chain joins TRBV20-1 and TRBJ1-6; tentative D call: TRBD1 (5 bases). Germline values: CDR1 DFQATT, CDR2 SNEGSKA (reference sequence). CDR3 length equals 13 residues. V gave up 3 bases and J gave up 7 bases, with 10 bases separating them. The CDR3 DNA reads TGCAGTGCTAGTGGGACGGGGAATTCACCCCTCCACTTT. Residues: CSASGTGNSPLHF.

The V and J genes are TRBV18 and TRBJ1-2, with D perhaps TRBD1 (6 bases). CDR1 is KGHSH and CDR2 is LQKENI in the germline V gene. Trimming took off 2 bases at V and 7 bases at J, with 17 bases between the two ends. The CDR3 extends over 15 amino acids. The CDR3 here is CASSPYGRGQGGYTF. The CDR3 DNA sequence: TGTGCCAGCTCACCATACGGCAGGGGCCAGGGTGGCTACACCTTC. Variable domain in full (rest from reference TRBV18 and TRBJ1-2): NAGVMQNPRHLVRRRGQEARLRCSPMKGHSHVYWYRQLPEEGLKFMVYLQKENIIDESGMPKERFSAEFPKEGPSILRIQQVVRGDSAAYFCASSPYGRGQGGYTFGSGTRLTVV.